This entry lists 5 T cell receptor beta chains sequenced from one sample in a study of control samples from healthy donors and cancer patients. The data were produced by immunoSEQ multiplex PCR, yet TCRdb's version contains in-frame clones alone and is incomplete. The sample holds approximately 150,000 clones, around 90% seen once. What was sequenced was blood. All receptors come from a man aged 30 to 39 in good health.

The chain is built from TRBV7-7 and TRBJ2-2, with D tentatively TRBD1 (7 bases). V was pared by 5 bases and J by 1 base, with 14 bases between. CDR3 length: 16 amino acids. From germline, CDR1 is SSHAT and CDR2 FNYEAQ (reference sequence). The CDR3 sequence is CASSGGTARNTGELFF. In nucleotides, the CDR3 is TGTGCCAGCAGCGGGGGGACAGCGAGGAACACCGGGGAGCTGTTTTTT.

The rearrangement links TRBV9 to TRBJ2-3; tentatively, D is TRBD2 (6 bases). Germline CDR1 SGDLS, CDR2 YYNGEE. V shed 0 bases and J shed 0 bases, with 11 bases lying between them. The CDR3 length is 16 residues. CDR3: CASSVEGGASTDTQYF. The CDR3, as DNA: TGTGCCAGCAGCGTAGAAGGCGGGGCCAGCACAGATACGCAGTATTTT.

The J gene is TRBJ2-6, the V gene TRBV25-1; D remains unclear. Looked up from germline, CDR1 is MGHDK and CDR2 is SYGVNS. Trimming took off 3 bases at V and 3 bases at J, with 0 bases between the two ends. The CDR3 spans 12 residues. In DNA form, the CDR3 reads TGTGCCAGCAGTGATGGGGCCAACGTCCTGACTTTC. Its translation: CASSDGANVLTF.

This clone turned up a few times. The J gene is TRBJ1-1, the V gene TRBV2; D may be TRBD1 (5 bases). Germline V CDR1 and CDR2: SNHLY, FYNNEI. The V end lost 8 bases, the J end lost 6 bases, and 13 bases lay between the germline ends. This CDR3 spans 12 amino acids. The CDR3 reads CASSQVGAEAFF. The CDR3 DNA is TGTGCCAGCTCACAGGTGGGTGCTGAAGCTTTCTTT.

The rearrangement links TRBV11-2 to TRBJ1-6; perhaps TRBD1 as D (5 bases). Germline loops: CDR1 SGHAT, CDR2 FQNNGV. CDR3 size: 15 residues. Trimming removed 6 bases at V and 7 bases at J, with 16 bases between. In DNA, the CDR3 is TGTGCCAGCAGGGCGCCGGGACGCAGAAATTCACCCCTCCACTTT. Translating gives CASRAPGRRNSPLHF.